This T cell receptor (beta chain) was found in a study of long-term antiretroviral therapy in people with HIV. Run at survey level, the immunoSEQ assay was version v3.0. Libraries were prepared by immunoSEQ multiplex PCR; TCRdb keeps only in-frame clonotypes and omits some of them. The top ten hold 3.5% to 4.5% of the sample, which has 30,000 to 40,000 clones, nearly 95% seen once. V dropped 2 bases and J dropped 5 bases, with 3 bases sitting between them. CDR3 size: 11 residues. Germline CDR1 SGDLS, CDR2 YYNGEE. The chain recombines TRBV9 with TRBJ2-3; D remains ambiguous. The material sequenced was unsorted PBMCs, taken just over 5 years after starting antiretroviral therapy. The origin of this receptor is a woman between 50 and 59 years old with HIV. The CDR3 here is CASSVQDTQYF. The DNA of the CDR3 is TGTGCCAGCAGCGTCCAAGATACGCAGTATTTT.